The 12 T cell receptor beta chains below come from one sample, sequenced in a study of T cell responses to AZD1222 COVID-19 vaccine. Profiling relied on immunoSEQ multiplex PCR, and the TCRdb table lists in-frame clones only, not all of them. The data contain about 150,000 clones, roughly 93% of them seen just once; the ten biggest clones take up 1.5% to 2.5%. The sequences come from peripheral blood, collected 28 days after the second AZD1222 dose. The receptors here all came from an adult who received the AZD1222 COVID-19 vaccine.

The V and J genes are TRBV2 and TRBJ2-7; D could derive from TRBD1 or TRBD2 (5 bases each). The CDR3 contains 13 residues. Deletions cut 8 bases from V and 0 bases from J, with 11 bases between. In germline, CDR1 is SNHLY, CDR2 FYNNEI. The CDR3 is CASGRGASYEQYF. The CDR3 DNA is TGTGCCAGCGGTAGAGGGGCCTCCTACGAGCAGTACTTC.

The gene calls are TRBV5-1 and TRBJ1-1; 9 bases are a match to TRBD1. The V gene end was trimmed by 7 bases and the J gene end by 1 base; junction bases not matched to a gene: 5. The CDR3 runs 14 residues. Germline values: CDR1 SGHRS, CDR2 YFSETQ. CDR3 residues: CASGETGGNTEAFF. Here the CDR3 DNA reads TGCGCCAGCGGCGAGACAGGGGGGAACACTGAAGCTTTCTTT.

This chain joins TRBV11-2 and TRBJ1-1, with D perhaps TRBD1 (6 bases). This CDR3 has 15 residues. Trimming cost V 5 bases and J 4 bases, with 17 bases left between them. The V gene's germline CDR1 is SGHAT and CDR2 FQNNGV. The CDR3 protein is CASSTLQGHGTEAFF. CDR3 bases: TGTGCCAGCAGCACACTTCAGGGGCACGGCACTGAAGCTTTCTTT. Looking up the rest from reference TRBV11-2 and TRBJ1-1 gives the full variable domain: EAGVAQSPRYKIIEKRQSVAFWCNPISGHATLYWYQQILGQGPKLLIQFQNNGVVDDSQLPKDRFSAERLKGVDSTLKIQPAKLEDSAVYLCASSTLQGHGTEAFFGQGTRLTVV.

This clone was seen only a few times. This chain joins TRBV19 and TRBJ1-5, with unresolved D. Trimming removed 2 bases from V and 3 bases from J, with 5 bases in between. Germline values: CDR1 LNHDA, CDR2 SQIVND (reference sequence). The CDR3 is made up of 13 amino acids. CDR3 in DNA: TGTGCCAGTAGTATAACCATCAATCAGCCCCAGCATTTT. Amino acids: CASSITINQPQHF.

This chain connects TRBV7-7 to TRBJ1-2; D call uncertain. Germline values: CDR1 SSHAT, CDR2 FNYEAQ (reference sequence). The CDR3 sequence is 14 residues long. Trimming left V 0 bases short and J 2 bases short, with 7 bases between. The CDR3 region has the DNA TGTGCCAGCAGCTTAGCGGCAAGGAACTATGGCTACACCTTC. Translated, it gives CASSLAARNYGYTF.

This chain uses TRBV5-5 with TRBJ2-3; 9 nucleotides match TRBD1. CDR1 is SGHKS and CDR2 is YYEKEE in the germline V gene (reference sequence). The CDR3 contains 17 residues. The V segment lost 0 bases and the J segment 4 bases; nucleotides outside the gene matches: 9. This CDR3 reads CASSLGQGGEFADTQYF. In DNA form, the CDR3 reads TGTGCCAGCAGCTTGGGACAGGGGGGGGAATTTGCAGATACGCAGTATTTT.

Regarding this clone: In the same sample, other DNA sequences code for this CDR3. DNA of the CDR3: TGTGCCAGCAGCTTAGGAACAGGTCGAAATTCACCCCTCCACTTT. This codes for CASSLGTGRNSPLHF. The chain carries TRBV7-2 and TRBJ1-6, with D maybe TRBD1 (5 bases). CDR1 and CDR2 (germline): SGHTA, FQGNSA. The length of the CDR3 is 15 residues. Trimming removed 1 base at V and 7 bases at J, with 11 bases between.

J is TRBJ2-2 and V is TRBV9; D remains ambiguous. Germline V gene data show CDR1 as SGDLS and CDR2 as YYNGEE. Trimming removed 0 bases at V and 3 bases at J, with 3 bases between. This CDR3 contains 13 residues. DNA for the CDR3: TGTGCCAGCAGCGTAGACGACACCGGGGAGCTGTTTTTT. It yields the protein CASSVDDTGELFF.

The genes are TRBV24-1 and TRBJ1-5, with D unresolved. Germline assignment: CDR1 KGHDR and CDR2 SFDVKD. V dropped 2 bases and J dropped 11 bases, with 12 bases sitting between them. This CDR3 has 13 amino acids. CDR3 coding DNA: TGTGCCACCAGTGATTCTAGAAAGGGAACCCAGCATTTT. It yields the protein CATSDSRKGTQHF.

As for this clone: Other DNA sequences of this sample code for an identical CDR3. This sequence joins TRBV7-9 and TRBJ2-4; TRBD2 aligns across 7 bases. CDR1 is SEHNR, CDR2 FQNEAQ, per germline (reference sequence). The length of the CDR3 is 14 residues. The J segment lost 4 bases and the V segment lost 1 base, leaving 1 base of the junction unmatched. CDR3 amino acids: CASSLGGGKNIQYF. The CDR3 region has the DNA TGTGCCAGCAGCTTAGGGGGAGGGAAAAACATTCAGTACTTC.

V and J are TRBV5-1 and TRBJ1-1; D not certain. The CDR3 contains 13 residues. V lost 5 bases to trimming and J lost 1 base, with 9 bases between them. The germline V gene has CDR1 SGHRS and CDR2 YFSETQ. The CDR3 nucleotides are TGCGCCAGCAGTGACCAGCAGAACACTGAAGCTTTCTTT. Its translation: CASSDQQNTEAFF.

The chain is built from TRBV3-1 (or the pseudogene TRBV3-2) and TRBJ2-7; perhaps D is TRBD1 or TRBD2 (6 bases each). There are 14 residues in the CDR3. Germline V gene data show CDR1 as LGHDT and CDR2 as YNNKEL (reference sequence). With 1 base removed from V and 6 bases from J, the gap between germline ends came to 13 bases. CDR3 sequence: CASSQAGAFGEQYF. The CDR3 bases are TGTGCCAGCAGCCAAGCGGGGGCCTTCGGCGAGCAGTACTTC.